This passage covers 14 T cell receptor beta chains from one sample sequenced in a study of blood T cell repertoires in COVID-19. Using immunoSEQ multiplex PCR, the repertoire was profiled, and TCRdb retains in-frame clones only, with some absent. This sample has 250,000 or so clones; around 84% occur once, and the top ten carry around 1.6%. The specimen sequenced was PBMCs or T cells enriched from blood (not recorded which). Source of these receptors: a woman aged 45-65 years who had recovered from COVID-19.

CDR3 in DNA: TGCAGCGTTGGGAACAGGGCTAATGAAAAACTGTTTTTT. Residues: CSVGNRANEKLFF. This chain connects TRBV29-1 to TRBJ1-4, with a weak D call TRBD1 (6 bases). Germline lookup yields CDR1 SQVTM and CDR2 ANQGSEA. V shed 4 bases and J shed 3 bases, with 9 bases lying between them. This CDR3 contains 13 residues.

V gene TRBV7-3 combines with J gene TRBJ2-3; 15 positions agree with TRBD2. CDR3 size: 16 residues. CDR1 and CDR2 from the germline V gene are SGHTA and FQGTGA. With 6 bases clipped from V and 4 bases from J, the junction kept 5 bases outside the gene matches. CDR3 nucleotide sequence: TGTGCCAGCAGTTCCGGACTAGCGGGAGGGTCAGATACGCAGTATTTT. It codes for CASSSGLAGGSDTQYF.

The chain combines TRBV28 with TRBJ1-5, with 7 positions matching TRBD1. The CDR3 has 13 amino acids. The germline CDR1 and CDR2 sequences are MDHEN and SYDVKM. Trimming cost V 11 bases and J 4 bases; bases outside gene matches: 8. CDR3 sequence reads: CAATQTGNQPQHF. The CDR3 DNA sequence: TGTGCCGCAACGCAGACAGGGAATCAGCCCCAGCATTTT.

Here the CDR3 reads CAIRGDRGTDTQYF. The CDR3 DNA reads as TGTGCCATCAGGGGGGACAGAGGCACAGATACGCAGTATTTT. The chain recombines TRBV10-3 with TRBJ2-3; 7 positions agree with TRBD1. The germline V gene encodes CDR1 ENHRY and CDR2 SYGVKD. V shed 6 bases, J shed 1 base, and the junction held 4 bases outside the gene matches. There are 14 residues in the CDR3.

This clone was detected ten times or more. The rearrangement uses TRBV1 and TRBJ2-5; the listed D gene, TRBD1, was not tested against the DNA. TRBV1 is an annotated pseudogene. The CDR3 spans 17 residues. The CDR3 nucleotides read TGCACCAGCAGCCAGGCCCTCCTAGACAGGACCAAAGAGACCCAGTACTTC. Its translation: CTSSQALLDRTKETQYF.

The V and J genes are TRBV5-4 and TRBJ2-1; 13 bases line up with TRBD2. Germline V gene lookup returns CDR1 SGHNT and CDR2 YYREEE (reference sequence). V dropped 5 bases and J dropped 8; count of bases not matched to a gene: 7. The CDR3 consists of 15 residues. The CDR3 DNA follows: TGTGCCAGCAGTTTTCCGGGACTAGCGGGATATGAGCAGTTCTTC. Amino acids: CASSFPGLAGYEQFF.

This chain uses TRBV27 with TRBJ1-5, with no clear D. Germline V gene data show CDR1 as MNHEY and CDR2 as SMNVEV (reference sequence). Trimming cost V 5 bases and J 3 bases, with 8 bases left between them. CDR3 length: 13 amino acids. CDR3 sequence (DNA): TGTGCCAGCAGTCGGAGGGACAATCAGCCCCAGCATTTT. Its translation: CASSRRDNQPQHF.

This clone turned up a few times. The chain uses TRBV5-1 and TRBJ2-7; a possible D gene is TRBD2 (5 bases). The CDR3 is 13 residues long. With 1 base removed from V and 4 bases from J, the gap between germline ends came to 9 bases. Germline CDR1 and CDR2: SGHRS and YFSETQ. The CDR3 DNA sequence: TGCGCCAGCAGCTTGTCGGCGGGTTACGAGCAGTACTTC. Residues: CASSLSAGYEQYF.

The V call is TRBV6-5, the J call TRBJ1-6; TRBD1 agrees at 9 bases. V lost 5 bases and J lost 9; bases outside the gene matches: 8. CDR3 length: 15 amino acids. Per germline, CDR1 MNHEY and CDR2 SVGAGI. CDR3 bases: TGTGCCAGCAGTAGCCAGGGACAGGGTCTTTCACCCCTCCACTTT. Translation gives CASSSQGQGLSPLHF.

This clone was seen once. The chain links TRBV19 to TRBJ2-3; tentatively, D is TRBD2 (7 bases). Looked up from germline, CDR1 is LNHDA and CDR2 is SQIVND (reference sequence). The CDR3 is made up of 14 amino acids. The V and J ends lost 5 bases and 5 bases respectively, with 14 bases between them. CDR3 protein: CASSWGGHQDTQYF. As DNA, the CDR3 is TGTGCCAGTAGTTGGGGGGGGCATCAAGATACGCAGTATTTT.

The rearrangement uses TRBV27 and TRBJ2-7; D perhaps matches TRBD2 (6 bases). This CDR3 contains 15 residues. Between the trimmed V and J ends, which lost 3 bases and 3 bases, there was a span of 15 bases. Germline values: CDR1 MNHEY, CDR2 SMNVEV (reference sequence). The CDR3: CASSFRTTLVYEQYF. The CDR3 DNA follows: TGTGCCAGCAGTTTCCGGACTACACTGGTCTACGAGCAGTACTTC.

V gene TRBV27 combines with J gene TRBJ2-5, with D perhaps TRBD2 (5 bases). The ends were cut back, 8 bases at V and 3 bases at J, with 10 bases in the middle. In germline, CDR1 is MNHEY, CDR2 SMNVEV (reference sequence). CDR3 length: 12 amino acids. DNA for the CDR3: TGTGCCAGCGGACTCTTTAAAGAGACCCAGTACTTC. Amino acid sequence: CASGLFKETQYF.

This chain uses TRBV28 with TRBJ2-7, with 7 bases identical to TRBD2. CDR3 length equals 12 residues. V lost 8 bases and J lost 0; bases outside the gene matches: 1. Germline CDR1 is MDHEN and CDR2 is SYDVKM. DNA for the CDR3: TGTGCCAGCCAGCGGGGCTCCTACGAGCAGTACTTC. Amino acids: CASQRGSYEQYF.

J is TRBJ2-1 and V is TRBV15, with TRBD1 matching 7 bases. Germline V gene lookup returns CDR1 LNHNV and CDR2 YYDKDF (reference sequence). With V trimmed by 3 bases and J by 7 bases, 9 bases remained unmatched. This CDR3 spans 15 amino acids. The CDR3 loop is CATSSRDRGKNEQFF. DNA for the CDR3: TGTGCCACCAGCAGCCGGGACAGAGGGAAGAATGAGCAGTTCTTC. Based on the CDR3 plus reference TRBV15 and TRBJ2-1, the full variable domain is DAMVIQNPRYQVTQFGKPVTLSCSQTLNHNVMYWYQQKSSQAPKLLFHYYDKDFNNEADTPDNFQSRRPNTSFCFLDIRSPGLGDTAMYLCATSSRDRGKNEQFFGPGTRLTVL.